The 21 T cell receptor beta chains given below trace back to one sample, sequenced in a study of blood T cell repertoires in COVID-19. Some clones are missing from TCRdb's copy, which holds only in-frame ones; the method was immunoSEQ multiplex PCR. The sample has under 200,000 clones; around 85% are singletons. The sequencing input was peripheral blood. Receptors originate from an older woman with COVID-19, enrolled during active disease.

The chain employs TRBV5-1 and TRBJ1-4; TRBD1 agrees at 8 bases. The CDR3 consists of 14 residues. Germline assignment: CDR1 SGHRS and CDR2 YFSETQ. The V and J ends lost 4 bases and 4 bases, in that order; junction bases with no gene match: 3. This CDR3 reads CASSPTGGNEKLFF. The CDR3 nucleotides are TGCGCCAGCAGCCCCACAGGGGGTAATGAAAAACTGTTTTTT.

This clone was seen just once. The chain is built from TRBV6-5 and TRBJ1-2; 7 positions agree with TRBD1. V lost 6 bases to trimming and J lost 4 bases; unmatched junction nucleotides: 8. Germline V gene lookup returns CDR1 MNHEY and CDR2 SVGAGI. The CDR3 length is 14 residues. CDR3 nucleotide sequence: TGTGCCAGCAGCCGCACAGGGGAAGGCTATGGCTACACCTTC. It encodes CASSRTGEGYGYTF.

The chain combines TRBV19 with TRBJ1-2; TRBD1 matches 9 bases. This CDR3 contains 12 residues. Unmatched junction bases numbered 5, after V lost 10 bases and J lost 5 bases. Germline CDR1 reads LNHDA; CDR2 reads SQIVND (reference sequence). For the CDR3, the DNA is TGTGCCATTAGGGACAGGGCGTATGGCTACACCTTC. It is translated as CAIRDRAYGYTF. Filled out from reference TRBV19 and TRBJ1-2, the complete variable domain reads DGGITQSPKYLFRKEGQNVTLSCEQNLNHDAMYWYRQDPGQGLRLIYYSQIVNDFQKGDIAEGYSVSREKKESFPLTVTSAQKNPTAFYLCAIRDRAYGYTFGSGTRLTVV.

The V and J genes are TRBV27 and TRBJ1-2, with 9 bases identical to TRBD1. V shed 5 bases, J shed 4 bases, and the junction held 11 bases outside the gene matches. The CDR3 is 16 residues long. The germline V gene encodes CDR1 MNHEY and CDR2 SMNVEV (reference sequence). The CDR3 loop reads CASSTHPGQGVYGYTF. Here the CDR3 DNA reads TGTGCCAGCAGTACCCACCCGGGACAGGGCGTCTATGGCTACACCTTC.

The chain couples TRBV7-9 to TRBJ2-6; D possibly corresponds to TRBD2 (7 bases). This CDR3 is built from 18 residues. From germline, CDR1 is SEHNR and CDR2 FQNEAQ (reference sequence). Trimming cost V 5 bases and J 2 bases, with 19 bases left between them. CDR3 sequence reads: CASSVRLGGPTGANVLTF. The CDR3 nucleotides are TGTGCCAGCAGCGTTAGATTGGGGGGGCCCACTGGGGCCAACGTCCTGACTTTC.

V usage is TRBV5-1 and J usage is TRBJ2-1, with 8 bases fitting TRBD2. This CDR3 spans 16 amino acids. J was trimmed by 12 bases and V by 0 bases; bases with no gene match: 14. CDR1 and CDR2 from the germline V gene are SGHRS and YFSETQ. CDR3 protein: CASSLEVAGISPGQFF. The CDR3 DNA sequence: TGCGCCAGCAGCTTGGAGGTAGCGGGAATTTCCCCAGGGCAGTTCTTC.

The CDR3 here is CASSSRTAISYEQYF. CDR3 sequence (DNA): TGTGCCAGCAGTTCCCGGACAGCTATTTCCTACGAGCAGTACTTC. V and J are TRBV28 and TRBJ2-7; tentatively, D is TRBD1 (6 bases). The germline V gene encodes CDR1 MDHEN and CDR2 SYDVKM. CDR3 size: 15 residues. Trimming removed 4 bases from V and 1 base from J, with 14 bases in between.

The chain couples TRBV28 to TRBJ1-1; D gene unclear. The V and J ends lost 5 bases and 7 bases respectively, with 11 bases between them. This CDR3 is 12 amino acids long. The V gene's germline CDR1 is MDHEN and CDR2 SYDVKM. The CDR3 spells CASSPLQNEAFF. In nucleotides, the CDR3 is TGTGCCAGCAGTCCACTACAAAATGAAGCTTTCTTT.

The V and J genes are TRBV7-8 and TRBJ1-5; TRBD1 is a possible D gene (6 bases). The V end lost 3 bases, the J end lost 4 bases, and 10 bases lay between the germline ends. Germline V gene data show CDR1 as SGHVS and CDR2 as FQNEAQ. The CDR3 length is 14 residues. In nucleotides, the CDR3 is TGTGCCAGCAGCTTTGGGACACCAAATCAGCCCCAGCATTTT. Protein: CASSFGTPNQPQHF.

This clone was observed a single time. This chain connects TRBV11-3 to TRBJ2-3; D perhaps matches TRBD2 (6 bases). Germline CDR1 is SGHNT and CDR2 is YENEEA. The CDR3 runs 15 residues. The germline V and J ends were trimmed by 2 bases and 1 base, with 10 bases remaining between them. The CDR3 DNA reads as TGTGCCAGCAGCTTAATAGGAGGGGGCACAGATACGCAGTATTTT. Translation: CASSLIGGGTDTQYF.

V usage is TRBV7-2 and J usage is TRBJ2-4; 9 bases match TRBD1. V lost 5 bases, J lost 8 bases, and 7 bases stayed unmatched. The length of the CDR3 is 14 residues. The germline V gene has CDR1 SGHTA and CDR2 FQGNSA. The CDR3 nucleotides read TGTGCCAGCAGCCGCTCGACAGGGGGGTACATTCAGTACTTC. It encodes CASSRSTGGYIQYF.

The chain has TRBV11-1 and TRBJ2-7; a weak D match, TRBD1 (6 bases). The CDR3 length is 15 residues. Germline CDR1 is SGHAT and CDR2 is FQDESV (reference sequence). V was cut by 0 bases and J by 2 bases, with 11 bases left in between. CDR3 in DNA: TGTGCCAGCAGCTTAGCCCCGGACAGAACCTACGAGCAGTACTTC. This encodes CASSLAPDRTYEQYF. The whole variable domain, remainder taken from reference TRBV11-1 and TRBJ2-7, is EAEVAQSPRYKITEKSQAVAFWCDPISGHATLYWYRQILGQGPELLVQFQDESVVDDSQLPKDRFSAERLKGVDSTLKIQPAELGDSAMYLCASSLAPDRTYEQYFGPGTRLTVT.

The chain employs TRBV19 and TRBJ2-7, with D possibly TRBD2 on 6 matching bases. CDR1 and CDR2 from the germline V gene are LNHDA and SQIVND (reference sequence). The CDR3 sequence is 14 residues long. V lost 6 bases and J lost 3, with 15 bases in between. This chain's CDR3 is CASRRRRESYEQYF. Here the CDR3 DNA reads TGTGCCAGTAGACGAAGACGGGAGAGCTACGAGCAGTACTTC.

This clone was seen only once. The chain joins TRBV7-9 to TRBJ2-5; 7 positions match TRBD2. This CDR3 spans 15 amino acids. V shed 5 bases and J 6 bases; nucleotides not matched to a gene: 12. Germline V gene data show CDR1 as SEHNR and CDR2 as FQNEAQ (reference sequence). CDR3 in DNA: TGTGCCAGCAGCCTGCCTGGACTAGTAGAGAAGACCCAGTACTTC. This codes for CASSLPGLVEKTQYF.

The chain uses TRBV21-1 and TRBJ1-5; TRBD1 reflects the table's D call only, with no check against the DNA. TRBV21-1 is noted as a pseudogene. CDR3 length: 18 amino acids. CDR3 nucleotide sequence: TGTGCCAGCAGCGACCAAGATTGGACAGGGGACCCCAATCAGCCCCAGCATTTT. Its translation: CASSDQDWTGDPNQPQHF.

This chain connects TRBV11-2 to TRBJ2-5, with 7 bases lining up with TRBD1. The CDR3 totals 16 residues. Germline V gene lookup returns CDR1 SGHAT and CDR2 FQNNGV. V shed 5 bases and J 0 bases; nucleotides not matched to a gene: 9. CDR3: CASSLGTDPYQETQYF. The CDR3 nucleotides read TGTGCCAGCAGCCTTGGGACAGACCCGTACCAAGAGACCCAGTACTTC. The entire variable domain, with the rest obtained from reference TRBV11-2 and TRBJ2-5, is as follows: EAGVAQSPRYKIIEKRQSVAFWCNPISGHATLYWYQQILGQGPKLLIQFQNNGVVDDSQLPKDRFSAERLKGVDSTLKIQPAKLEDSAVYLCASSLGTDPYQETQYFGPGTRLLVL.

This clone was observed once. The chain recombines TRBV30 with TRBJ1-2, with a tentative D call TRBD1 (5 bases). The CDR3 extends over 11 amino acids. CDR1 and CDR2 from the germline V gene are GTSNPN and SVGIG (reference sequence). With 4 bases removed from V and 8 bases from J, the gap between germline ends came to 11 bases. CDR3 coding DNA: TGTGCCTGGAAACCTAGGGGAGGCTACACCTTC. Amino acid sequence: CAWKPRGGYTF.

The chain is built from TRBV6-2 or TRBV6-3 and TRBJ1-2; the D gene is possibly TRBD1 (6 bases). V dropped 5 bases and J dropped 5 bases, with 12 bases sitting between them. Germline CDR1 reads MNHEY; CDR2 reads SVGEGT. The CDR3 is 13 amino acids. The CDR3 DNA is TGTGCCAGCAGTAGGGACACCAAGTATGGCTACACCTTC. It specifies CASSRDTKYGYTF.

The chain is built from TRBV7-2 and TRBJ1-2; tentatively, D is TRBD1 (5 bases). V lost 3 bases, J lost 0 bases, and 8 bases lay in between. CDR1 and CDR2 from the germline V gene are SGHTA and FQGNSA. The CDR3 has 14 residues. CDR3 DNA: TGTGCCAGCAGCTTCGACAGAGCTAACTATGGCTACACCTTC. Translating gives CASSFDRANYGYTF. Full variable domain (rest looked up from reference TRBV7-2 and TRBJ1-2): GAGVSQSPSNKVTEKGKDVELRCDPISGHTALYWYRQSLGQGLEFLIYFQGNSAPDKSGLPSDRFSAERTGGSVSTLTIQRTQQEDSAVYLCASSFDRANYGYTFGSGTRLTVV.

This clone has just one count. The V gene is TRBV15, the J gene TRBJ2-7; 7 nucleotides agree with TRBD1. The CDR3 is 15 amino acids. The V gene's germline CDR1 is LNHNV and CDR2 YYDKDF (reference sequence). J lost 3 bases, V lost 0 bases, and 5 bases had no gene match. In DNA, the CDR3 is TGTGCCACCAGCAGAGATGATGGGACAGACTACGAGCAGTACTTC. It codes for CATSRDDGTDYEQYF.

The rearrangement joins TRBV5-1 to TRBJ2-1; 14 bases match TRBD2. With V trimmed by 4 bases and J by 8 bases, 2 bases remained unmatched. From germline, CDR1 is SGHRS and CDR2 YFSETQ. This CDR3 is 14 amino acids long. CDR3 DNA sequence: TGCGCCAGCAGCCCGGGACTAGCGGGGGATGAGCAGTTCTTC. Amino acid sequence: CASSPGLAGDEQFF.